A single sample gave rise to the 22 T cell receptor beta chains below, sequenced in a study of OX40 agonist ivuxolimab in advanced cancers. Measured with immunoSEQ multiplex PCR; TCRdb has only the in-frame clones, and not every one. The sample includes 50,000 to 70,000 clones, 93% of them seen just once. This specimen consisted of CD4+ or CD8+ T cells sorted from blood, obtained in a trial of the OX40 agonist ivuxolimab. These receptors all come from an adult with an advanced solid tumor such as melanoma, head and neck, liver or kidney cancer.

The CDR3 DNA is TGTGCCAGCAGCTCCATAGCGGGAGTAGGAAATGAGCAGTTCTTC. It is translated as CASSSIAGVGNEQFF. This rearrangement joins TRBV13 to TRBJ2-1; 9 positions agree with TRBD2. Looked up from germline, CDR1 is PRHDT and CDR2 is FYEKMQ (reference sequence). The CDR3 is 15 amino acids. After removal of 4 bases from V and 7 bases from J, the junction contained 8 bases not matched to a gene.

The V and J genes are TRBV20-1 and TRBJ1-4; the D is unclear. V dropped 3 bases and J dropped 11 bases, with 4 bases sitting between them. CDR1 and CDR2 from the germline V gene are DFQATT and SNEGSKA (reference sequence). The CDR3 length is 9 residues. The CDR3 bases are TGCAGTGCTAGGACGAAACTGTTTTTT. It yields the protein CSARTKLFF.

A few counts support this clone. This chain uses TRBV9 with TRBJ2-2, with TRBD2 matching 7 bases. The CDR3 loop spans 17 amino acids. V lost 0 bases, J lost 2 bases, and 7 bases stayed unmatched. Germline V gives CDR1 SGDLS, CDR2 YYNGEE. The CDR3, as DNA: TGTGCCAGCAGCGTAGCTGGGTCTAGCGGAAACACCGGGGAGCTGTTTTTT. Its protein product is CASSVAGSSGNTGELFF.

This clone was seen once. The CDR3 protein is CASSALALQETQYF. The CDR3 coding sequence is TGTGCCAGCAGCGCTCTAGCGCTCCAAGAGACCCAGTACTTC. The chain carries TRBV9 and TRBJ2-5; TRBD2 might be the D (6 bases). The CDR3 has 14 amino acids. The V gene's germline CDR1 is SGDLS and CDR2 YYNGEE. The V and J ends lost 3 bases and 1 base respectively, with 10 bases between them.

CDR3 bases: TGTGCCAGCAGCCAAGGAGGGACTGAAGCTTTCTTT. Amino acid sequence: CASSQGGTEAFF. The chain has TRBV14 and TRBJ1-1; D gene ambiguous. Germline V CDR1 and CDR2: SGHDN, FVKESK. V was cut by 1 base and J by 5 bases, with 5 bases left in between. The CDR3 extends over 12 amino acids.

The chain combines TRBV27 with TRBJ2-6, with no clear D. Germline V CDR1 and CDR2: MNHEY, SMNVEV (reference sequence). The CDR3 covers 15 residues. Trimming removed 6 bases at V and 2 bases at J, with 11 bases between. The CDR3 spells CASRGRDPGANVLTF. CDR3 DNA: TGTGCCAGCAGGGGTCGTGACCCTGGGGCCAACGTCCTGACTTTC.

The V call is TRBV28, the J call TRBJ2-7; 8 bases are shared with TRBD1. From germline, CDR1 is MDHEN and CDR2 SYDVKM. Trimming cost V 6 bases and J 4 bases; bases outside gene matches: 8. The CDR3 consists of 14 residues. The CDR3 DNA reads as TGTGCCAGCAGAAATCCAGGGGGCATTTACGAGCAGTACTTC. Translation gives CASRNPGGIYEQYF.

The chain has TRBV27 and TRBJ1-3, with D possibly matching TRBD1 (6 bases). Germline loops: CDR1 MNHEY, CDR2 SMNVEV (reference sequence). This CDR3 has 15 amino acids. Trimming took off 5 bases at V and 3 bases at J, with 14 bases between the two ends. The CDR3 loop reads CASSAGAFGGNTIYF. CDR3 DNA: TGTGCCAGCAGTGCGGGGGCTTTTGGTGGAAACACCATATATTTT.

This chain connects TRBV27 to TRBJ2-2; TRBD2 is a possible D gene (5 bases). The V and J ends lost 3 bases and 4 bases respectively, with 9 bases between them. Germline CDR1 is MNHEY and CDR2 is SMNVEV (reference sequence). This CDR3 is 14 amino acids long. The CDR3 loop is CASSFNAGTGELFF. DNA of the CDR3: TGTGCCAGCAGTTTCAATGCGGGCACCGGGGAGCTGTTTTTT.

This chain connects TRBV4-3 to TRBJ2-1; 11 bases match TRBD1. V gave up 3 bases and J gave up 2 bases; unmatched junction bases: 0. CDR1 LGHNA and CDR2 YSLEER come from the germline V gene. The CDR3 is 15 residues long. The CDR3 loop is CASSQGQGAYNEQFF. The CDR3 DNA reads as TGCGCCAGCAGCCAGGGACAGGGGGCCTACAATGAGCAGTTCTTC.

V gene TRBV27 combines with J gene TRBJ1-5; TRBD1 aligns across 9 bases. After removal of 1 base from V and 5 bases from J, the junction contained 9 bases not matched to a gene. CDR1 is MNHEY and CDR2 is SMNVEV in the germline V gene (reference sequence). This CDR3 spans 17 amino acids. CDR3 in amino acids: CASSLYAGTGLDQPQHF. The CDR3 nucleotides read TGTGCCAGCAGTTTATATGCCGGGACAGGGTTGGATCAGCCCCAGCATTTT.

The gene calls are TRBV11-2 and TRBJ2-7; 7 bases map to TRBD1. CDR3 length: 15 residues. Germline V gene sequence: CDR1 SGHAT, CDR2 FQNNGV. The V gene end was trimmed by 0 bases and the J gene end by 2 bases; junction bases not matched to a gene: 4. The CDR3 DNA sequence: TGTGCCAGCAGCTTAGAGGCAGGGGGAACCTACGAGCAGTACTTC. This encodes CASSLEAGGTYEQYF. Using reference TRBV11-2 and TRBJ2-7 for the parts outside the CDR3, the full variable domain is EAGVAQSPRYKIIEKRQSVAFWCNPISGHATLYWYQQILGQGPKLLIQFQNNGVVDDSQLPKDRFSAERLKGVDSTLKIQPAKLEDSAVYLCASSLEAGGTYEQYFGPGTRLTVT.

This CDR3 reads CASRLNGDEIGTEAFF. The CDR3 bases are TGTGCAAGTCGCCTCAATGGGGACGAGATTGGCACTGAAGCTTTCTTT. This sequence joins TRBV12-2 and TRBJ1-1. TRBV12-2 is a documented pseudogene. This CDR3 spans 16 amino acids.

The rearrangement links TRBV4-2 to TRBJ1-1; maybe TRBD1 (5 bases). The CDR3 contains 17 residues. The germline gives CDR1 LGHNA, CDR2 YNFKEQ. Between the trimmed V and J ends, which lost 4 bases and 2 bases, there was a span of 20 bases. In DNA, the CDR3 is TGTGCCAGCAGCCCAGAAGGACACAAAGAGGTAAACACTGAAGCTTTCTTT. Its translation is CASSPEGHKEVNTEAFF.

The chain uses TRBV9 and TRBJ2-7; D might be TRBD1 (5 bases). The germline V gene has CDR1 SGDLS and CDR2 YYNGEE. This CDR3 is 12 amino acids long. V lost 5 bases and J lost 6, with 12 bases in between. The CDR3 DNA sequence: TGTGCCAGCAGGGGAACAGGCGCCGAGCAGTACTTC. This encodes CASRGTGAEQYF. Together with reference TRBV9 and TRBJ2-7, the CDR3 gives the full variable domain: DSGVTQTPKHLITATGQRVTLRCSPRSGDLSVYWYQQSLDQGLQFLIQYYNGEERAKGNILERFSAQQFPDLHSELNLSSLELGDSALYFCASRGTGAEQYFGPGTRLTVT.

The V and J genes are TRBV4-1 and TRBJ1-5; D unclear. CDR3 length equals 14 residues. The germline V and J ends were trimmed by 4 bases and 4 bases, with 11 bases remaining between them. CDR1 MGHRA and CDR2 YSYEKL come from the germline V gene. CDR3 DNA: TGCGCCAGCAGCCCGGTAGGCGGGAATCAGCCCCAGCATTTT. Its protein product is CASSPVGGNQPQHF.

The chain is built from TRBV7-6 and TRBJ2-5, with D possibly called TRBD1 or TRBD2 (6 bases each). This CDR3 has 16 amino acids. Trimming removed 4 bases at V and 0 bases at J, with 15 bases between. CDR1 and CDR2 from the germline V gene are SGHVS and FNYEAQ. DNA of the CDR3: TGTGCCAGCAGCTCAGAGGGGGGCCTTTACCAAGAGACCCAGTACTTC. Translating it yields CASSSEGGLYQETQYF.

The V gene is TRBV27, the J gene TRBJ2-2, with 8 bases fitting TRBD1. In germline, CDR1 is MNHEY, CDR2 SMNVEV (reference sequence). V lost 5 bases and J lost 6; bases outside the gene matches: 8. The CDR3 length is 15 residues. For the CDR3, the DNA is TGTGCCAGCAGTCCTCTGGGACAGGCCTCCGGGGAGCTGTTTTTT. Protein sequence: CASSPLGQASGELFF.

CDR3 sequence: CASSITQGTNEQYF. In nucleotides, the CDR3 is TGTGCCAGTAGTATCACACAGGGAACCAACGAGCAGTACTTC. The chain couples TRBV19 to TRBJ2-7; tentatively, D is TRBD1 (6 bases). The CDR3 extends over 14 amino acids. Germline V CDR1 and CDR2: LNHDA, SQIVND (reference sequence). With 3 bases removed from V and 5 bases from J, the gap between germline ends came to 14 bases. Drawing the rest from reference TRBV19 and TRBJ2-7, the complete variable domain is DGGITQSPKYLFRKEGQNVTLSCEQNLNHDAMYWYRQDPGQGLRLIYYSQIVNDFQKGDIAEGYSVSREKKESFPLTVTSAQKNPTAFYLCASSITQGTNEQYFGPGTRLTVT.

The V gene is TRBV21-1, the J gene TRBJ2-7. TRBV21-1 is a pseudogene locus. This CDR3 comprises 14 residues. CDR3 in DNA: TGTGCCAGCAGCCCCCCGGTCAGTTCCTACGAGCAGTACTTC. Its protein is CASSPPVSSYEQYF.

The chain joins TRBV7-8 to TRBJ2-2; weak D call: TRBD2 (5 bases). Germline loops: CDR1 SGHVS, CDR2 FQNEAQ. The germline V and J ends were trimmed by 5 bases and 1 base, with 14 bases remaining between them. The CDR3 is 16 residues long. The CDR3 sequence: CASSPPARGNTGELFF. The CDR3, as DNA: TGTGCCAGCAGCCCCCCCGCCCGGGGGAACACCGGGGAGCTGTTTTTT.

This chain uses TRBV7-9 with TRBJ2-1; tentative D call: TRBD2 (6 bases). The V end was cut by 3 bases, the J end by 9 bases, with 6 bases between. The V gene's germline CDR1 is SEHNR and CDR2 FQNEAQ (reference sequence). The CDR3 covers 11 residues. The CDR3 sequence is CASSLGGEQFF. The CDR3 DNA reads TGTGCCAGCAGCTTGGGGGGTGAGCAGTTCTTC. Drawing the rest from reference TRBV7-9 and TRBJ2-1, the complete variable domain is DTGVSQNPRHKITKRGQNVTFRCDPISEHNRLYWYRQTLGQGPEFLTYFQNEAQLEKSRLLSDRFSAERPKGSFSTLEIQRTEQGDSAMYLCASSLGGEQFFGPGTRLTVL.